The 20 T cell receptor beta chains below come from one sample, sequenced in a study of cytomegalovirus exposure and HLA in healthy donors. PCR employed 60 Vbeta and 13 Jbeta primers. The repertoire was sequenced with immunoSEQ multiplex PCR; TCRdb's copy has only in-frame clones and lacks some. The data contain about 160,000 clones, 65% to 85% of them singletons. Specimen: PBMCs. These receptors originate from a woman between 40 and 55 years old in good health and CMV-seropositive.

V usage is TRBV7-2 and J usage is TRBJ1-6, with 8 bases identical to TRBD1. J lost 9 bases, V lost 2 bases, and 3 bases had no gene match. The V gene's germline CDR1 is SGHTA and CDR2 FQGNSA. The CDR3 covers 14 residues. The CDR3 is CASSLTGGTSPLHF. Here the CDR3 DNA reads TGTGCCAGCAGCTTAACAGGGGGTACTTCACCCCTCCACTTT.

The chain carries TRBV5-1 and TRBJ1-1; 11 bases line up with TRBD1. The CDR3 has 16 residues. The V gene's germline CDR1 is SGHRS and CDR2 YFSETQ. V dropped 1 base and J dropped 5; count of bases not matched to a gene: 7. The CDR3 spells CASSLWTGGMRTEAFF. For the CDR3, the DNA is TGCGCCAGCAGCTTGTGGACAGGGGGCATGAGGACTGAAGCTTTCTTT.

The chain is built from TRBV7-8 and TRBJ1-6; possibly TRBD1 for D (5 bases). The V and J ends lost 1 base and 0 bases respectively, with 13 bases between them. The CDR3 is 18 residues long. Germline V gene lookup returns CDR1 SGHVS and CDR2 FQNEAQ. This CDR3 is CASSLVRATGSYNSPLHF. The CDR3 coding sequence is TGTGCCAGCAGCTTAGTCAGGGCGACTGGCTCCTATAATTCACCCCTCCACTTT.

This clone occurred a few times. This rearrangement joins TRBV5-1 to TRBJ2-5; 13 bases are shared with TRBD2. The CDR3 is 18 residues long. Germline V gene data show CDR1 as SGHRS and CDR2 as YFSETQ. J lost 5 bases, V lost 0 bases, and 10 bases had no gene match. The CDR3 nucleotides are TGCGCCAGCAGCTTGGAGCTACTAGCGGGGGGGCCTAGGGAGACCCAGTACTTC. This sequence encodes CASSLELLAGGPRETQYF. Looking up the rest from reference TRBV5-1 and TRBJ2-5 gives the full variable domain: KAGVTQTPRYLIKTRGQQVTLSCSPISGHRSVSWYQQTPGQGLQFLFEYFSETQRNKGNFPGRFSGRQFSNSRSEMNVSTLELGDSALYLCASSLELLAGGPRETQYFGPGTRLLVL.

V is TRBV5-1 and J is TRBJ1-2; 9 nucleotides match TRBD1. The CDR3 has 15 amino acids. Germline trimming cut 2 bases from V and 2 bases from J; bases unmatched to any gene: 4. The V gene's germline CDR1 is SGHRS and CDR2 YFSETQ. As DNA, the CDR3 is TGCGCCAGCAGCTTCGGGGGGACAGGGAACTATGGCTACACCTTC. Amino acids: CASSFGGTGNYGYTF. Complete variable domain (other parts from reference TRBV5-1 and TRBJ1-2): KAGVTQTPRYLIKTRGQQVTLSCSPISGHRSVSWYQQTPGQGLQFLFEYFSETQRNKGNFPGRFSGRQFSNSRSEMNVSTLELGDSALYLCASSFGGTGNYGYTFGSGTRLTVV.

The chain employs TRBV10-3 and TRBJ2-1; tentative D call: TRBD1 (7 bases). V was shortened by 3 bases and J by 3 bases, with 12 bases between the two germline ends. The CDR3 covers 15 residues. Germline CDR1 reads ENHRY; CDR2 reads SYGVKD. The CDR3: CAISEGGTVYNEQFF. The CDR3 DNA is TGTGCCATCAGTGAAGGGGGGACAGTCTACAATGAGCAGTTCTTC.

The V gene is TRBV7-9, the J gene TRBJ1-1; tentatively, D is TRBD1 (6 bases). The germline CDR1 and CDR2 sequences are SEHNR and FQNEAQ (reference sequence). The CDR3 is 13 amino acids. V gave up 11 bases and J gave up 5 bases, with 18 bases separating them. The CDR3 nucleotides read TGTGCCTCCCGAAAGGGGGGGGAAACTGAAGCTTTCTTT. This sequence encodes CASRKGGETEAFF.

This chain links TRBV30 with TRBJ2-3; D is possibly TRBD2 (6 bases). Trimming shortened V by 4 bases and J by 0 bases, and 17 bases separated the two germline ends. The CDR3 contains 16 residues. Germline lookup yields CDR1 GTSNPN and CDR2 SVGIG (reference sequence). CDR3 loop: CAWTDGGASSTDTQYF. The CDR3 nucleotides read TGTGCCTGGACCGACGGCGGGGCTTCTAGCACAGATACGCAGTATTTT.

The chain is built from TRBV27 and TRBJ2-1, with 9 bases matching TRBD1. The CDR3 covers 12 residues. Germline V gene data show CDR1 as MNHEY and CDR2 as SMNVEV (reference sequence). Unmatched junction bases numbered 2, after V lost 6 bases and J lost 8 bases. CDR3 residues: CASRRTGDEQFF. The CDR3 coding sequence is TGTGCCAGCAGGCGGACAGGGGATGAGCAGTTCTTC.

On this clone: One junction end disagrees with the germline gene, perhaps due to a read error. The chain couples TRBV7-2 to TRBJ2-4; D not certain. There are 15 residues in the CDR3. The germline V gene has CDR1 SGHTA and CDR2 FQGNSA. CDR3: CASSSLLGKKNSQYF. The CDR3 DNA is TGTGCCAGCAGCTCTCTGCTGGGCAAAAAAAACAGTCAGTACTTC.

This clone was observed a single time. The chain employs TRBV18 and TRBJ1-1; a possible D gene is TRBD1 (5 bases). Trimming took 3 bases from V and 8 from J, leaving 22 bases between them. The CDR3 extends over 16 amino acids. Germline CDR1 reads KGHSH; CDR2 reads LQKENI. The CDR3 nucleotides are TGTGCCAGCTCACCCCGAAGCATCAGGGATGTCACAGAAGCTTTCTTT. Amino acid sequence: CASSPRSIRDVTEAFF.

The rearrangement uses TRBV2 and TRBJ2-5; D call uncertain. The CDR3 extends over 15 amino acids. Trimming took off 7 bases at V and 1 base at J, with 16 bases between the two ends. Germline V gene lookup returns CDR1 SNHLY and CDR2 FYNNEI. The CDR3 here is CASTPLVAIQETQYF. The CDR3 bases are TGTGCCAGCACCCCTCTGGTAGCAATCCAAGAGACCCAGTACTTC.

The chain links TRBV5-6 to TRBJ2-5; D is ambiguous. The CDR3 covers 14 residues. Germline V CDR1 and CDR2: SGHDT, YYEEEE. V gave up 1 base and J gave up 1 base, with 8 bases separating them. DNA of the CDR3: TGTGCCAGCAGCTTGCTCAACAGCCAAGAGACCCAGTACTTC. This encodes CASSLLNSQETQYF.

The chain has TRBV5-4 and TRBJ2-7, with D possibly TRBD2 on 6 matching bases. CDR1 is SGHNT, CDR2 YYREEE, per germline (reference sequence). The CDR3 has 16 residues. The V end lost 2 bases, the J end lost 0 bases, and 15 bases lay between the germline ends. The CDR3 DNA reads TGTGCCAGCAGCTTCTACACTAGCCCCCGCTCCTACGAGCAGTACTTC. It codes for CASSFYTSPRSYEQYF.

The sample holds one count of this clone. The CDR3 reads CASSLGQKNYGYTF. The CDR3 DNA follows: TGTGCCAGCAGTTTAGGGCAGAAGAACTATGGCTACACCTTC. The chain has TRBV28 and TRBJ1-2; D is uncertain. The CDR3 spans 14 residues. V gave up 2 bases and J gave up 2 bases, with 9 bases separating them. Germline CDR1 reads MDHEN; CDR2 reads SYDVKM.

This chain uses TRBV13 with TRBJ1-3; 8 bases match TRBD1. Germline V gives CDR1 PRHDT, CDR2 FYEKMQ (reference sequence). This CDR3 has 17 amino acids. V lost 3 bases, J lost 3 bases, and 10 bases stayed unmatched. CDR3 residues: CASSFGDDRGRGNTIYF. The DNA of the CDR3 is TGTGCCAGCAGCTTTGGGGATGACAGGGGACGTGGAAACACCATATATTTT.

The chain is built from TRBV4-1 and TRBJ1-2, with D tentatively TRBD1 (6 bases). CDR1 is MGHRA and CDR2 is YSYEKL in the germline V gene. Trimming pared 2 bases from V and 1 base from J, leaving 8 bases between. There are 14 residues in the CDR3. The CDR3 DNA sequence: TGCGCCAGCAGCCAACCAGGGGTTAACTATGGCTACACCTTC. This codes for CASSQPGVNYGYTF.

The chain carries TRBV14 and TRBJ2-6; D is undetermined. Germline V lookup: CDR1 SGHDN, CDR2 FVKESK. V lost 4 bases and J 2 bases, leaving 3 bases between the germline ends. This CDR3 region has 13 residues. DNA of the CDR3: TGTGCCAGCAGCCCCGCTGGGGCCAACGTCCTGACTTTC. It specifies CASSPAGANVLTF.

The rearrangement joins TRBV4-1 to TRBJ1-3; no clear D. CDR1 is MGHRA, CDR2 YSYEKL, per germline. Trimming removed 4 bases from V and 0 bases from J, with 7 bases in between. The CDR3 totals 14 residues. CDR3 bases: TGCGCCAGCAGCCTCGGTGGCTCTGGAAACACCATATATTTT. This gives the protein CASSLGGSGNTIYF.

CDR3 nucleotides: TGTGCCAGCAGGTCCCAAGGGGGCTCTGGGGCCAACGTCCTGACTTTC. It translates to CASRSQGGSGANVLTF. The rearrangement links TRBV27 to TRBJ2-6; a possible D gene is TRBD1 (6 bases). The CDR3 has 16 amino acids. V lost 6 bases to trimming and J lost 0 bases, with 12 bases between them. Germline lookup yields CDR1 MNHEY and CDR2 SMNVEV (reference sequence).